The 24 T cell receptor beta chains below come from one sample, sequenced in a study of shared clonotypes between healthy human individuals. Sequenced by immunoSEQ multiplex PCR; TCRdb stores in-frame clones only, minus some. The sample yields more than 1.2 million clones, about 98.5% seen once. Sequenced input: naive CD4+ T cells sorted from blood. Subset: CD45RA+ positively selected. All receptors derive from a man aged 30 to 45 in good health.

This clone appeared a single time. The chain links TRBV30 to TRBJ2-7, with 10 bases that match TRBD1. The CDR3 runs 13 residues. Trimming cost V 4 bases and J 3 bases; bases outside gene matches: 3. CDR1 is GTSNPN and CDR2 is SVGIG in the germline V gene (reference sequence). CDR3 sequence: CAWTRDRGYEQYF. The CDR3, as DNA: TGTGCCTGGACCCGGGACAGGGGCTACGAGCAGTACTTC.

This clone came up once. The V call is TRBV11-3, the J call TRBJ2-7; the D call may be TRBD1 or TRBD2 (7 bases each). From germline, CDR1 is SGHNT and CDR2 YENEEA. The CDR3 loop spans 14 amino acids. The V gene lost 3 bases and the J gene lost 2 bases, with 11 bases spanning the gap. The CDR3 sequence: CASSLTGTTYEQYF. CDR3 sequence (DNA): TGTGCCAGCAGCTTGACAGGGACTACCTACGAGCAGTACTTC.

This chain links TRBV7-2 with TRBJ1-5, with TRBD1 identical over 7 bases. V dropped 3 bases and J dropped 1; count of bases not matched to a gene: 3. Germline V gene lookup returns CDR1 SGHTA and CDR2 FQGNSA. The CDR3 consists of 15 residues. The CDR3: CASSFTGVSNQPQHF. The DNA for the CDR3 is TGTGCCAGCAGCTTTACAGGGGTGAGCAATCAGCCCCAGCATTTT.

The chain links TRBV27 to TRBJ1-5; no firm D call. This CDR3 contains 14 residues. Germline lookup yields CDR1 MNHEY and CDR2 SMNVEV (reference sequence). Trimming took 4 bases from V and 1 from J, leaving 8 bases between them. CDR3 sequence (DNA): TGTGCCAGCAGTTCGATCCTAAGCAATCAGCCCCAGCATTTT. As protein: CASSSILSNQPQHF.

The genes are TRBV7-2 and TRBJ2-3; D possibly corresponds to TRBD2 (6 bases). The germline V gene has CDR1 SGHTA and CDR2 FQGNSA. V was cut by 5 bases and J by 5 bases, with 14 bases left in between. CDR3 size: 14 residues. The CDR3, as DNA: TGTGCCAGCAGCCTAAACTTGGGGGGAGATACGCAGTATTTT. Protein product: CASSLNLGGDTQYF.

The CDR3 DNA sequence: TGTGCCACCAGCAGAGGGCCAGGGGCGGGAGAGACCCAGTACTTC. This codes for CATSRGPGAGETQYF. The V call is TRBV15, the J call TRBJ2-5, with D tentatively TRBD1 (6 bases). Germline V lookup: CDR1 LNHNV, CDR2 YYDKDF (reference sequence). The length of the CDR3 is 15 residues. With 1 base removed from V and 4 bases from J, the gap between germline ends came to 13 bases.

The chain joins TRBV5-6 to TRBJ1-1; D might be TRBD1 (5 bases). Per germline, CDR1 SGHDT and CDR2 YYEEEE. This CDR3 contains 17 residues. V was cut by 2 bases and J by 0 bases, with 17 bases left in between. This CDR3 reads CASSLHITGRVNTEAFF. CDR3 sequence (DNA): TGTGCCAGCAGCTTACACATCACGGGACGGGTGAACACTGAAGCTTTCTTT.

The chain joins TRBV19 to TRBJ1-5, with D perhaps TRBD1 (5 bases). V was pared by 2 bases and J by 5 bases, with 13 bases between. Germline CDR1 reads LNHDA; CDR2 reads SQIVND (reference sequence). This CDR3 contains 15 residues. This chain's CDR3 is CASSISRVPYQPQHF. CDR3 bases: TGTGCCAGTAGTATAAGCAGGGTCCCTTATCAGCCCCAGCATTTT.

The rearrangement uses TRBV18 and TRBJ2-7, with TRBD2 identical over 12 bases. This CDR3 region has 14 residues. J lost 6 bases, V lost 5 bases, and 5 bases had no gene match. Germline CDR1 and CDR2: KGHSH and LQKENI. The CDR3 nucleotides read TGTGCCAGCTCAGAACTAGCGGGAGGTTCCGAGCAGTACTTC. Protein: CASSELAGGSEQYF.

This chain links TRBV18 with TRBJ2-7, with 14 bases lining up with TRBD2. The CDR3 is made up of 16 amino acids. Germline V gene data show CDR1 as KGHSH and CDR2 as LQKENI. Trimming removed 3 bases from V and 4 bases from J; junction bases left unmatched: 5. In DNA form, the CDR3 reads TGTGCCAGCTCACCGGGACTAGCGGGAGTAGGGTACGAGCAGTACTTC. As protein: CASSPGLAGVGYEQYF.

The chain carries TRBV27 and TRBJ1-3; 7 bases fit TRBD1. The V and J ends lost 6 bases and 0 bases, in that order; junction bases with no gene match: 5. Germline CDR1 and CDR2: MNHEY and SMNVEV (reference sequence). There are 15 residues in the CDR3. This CDR3 is CASSPGGRSGNTIYF. DNA of the CDR3: TGTGCCAGCAGCCCAGGGGGACGCTCTGGAAACACCATATATTTT.

The J gene is TRBJ1-1, the V gene TRBV6-1; D is perhaps TRBD1 (5 bases). Germline V gives CDR1 MNHNS, CDR2 SASEGT. Between the trimmed V and J ends, which lost 2 bases and 5 bases, there was a span of 9 bases. This CDR3 contains 13 residues. CDR3 residues: CASSESRGTEAFF. The CDR3 nucleotides read TGTGCCAGCAGTGAATCAAGGGGAACTGAAGCTTTCTTT.

The chain combines TRBV6-5 with TRBJ2-7; TRBD2 is a possible D gene (6 bases). Germline CDR1 MNHEY, CDR2 SVGAGI. Trimming removed 5 bases at V and 0 bases at J, with 14 bases between. This CDR3 contains 15 residues. In DNA form, the CDR3 reads TGTGCCAGCAGTAGTGGGGTAGCGGTCTCCTACGAGCAGTACTTC. This sequence encodes CASSSGVAVSYEQYF.

The rearrangement joins TRBV2 to TRBJ2-5; the D gene is possibly TRBD2 (6 bases). Germline CDR1 and CDR2: SNHLY and FYNNEI. V lost 5 bases to trimming and J lost 4 bases, with 17 bases between them. The CDR3 consists of 15 residues. The CDR3 is CASSLGGGGGETQYF. The CDR3, as DNA: TGTGCCAGCAGTTTAGGTGGGGGAGGCGGAGAGACCCAGTACTTC.

The chain recombines TRBV4-2 with TRBJ1-1; D not certain. V was cut by 3 bases and J by 0 bases, with 11 bases left in between. The germline CDR1 and CDR2 sequences are LGHNA and YNFKEQ. The CDR3 runs 15 residues. The CDR3 loop is CASSHRVGVNTEAFF. In DNA, the CDR3 is TGTGCCAGCAGCCATCGGGTCGGGGTGAACACTGAAGCTTTCTTT.

This clone occurred once. The chain combines TRBV9 with TRBJ2-7; maybe TRBD1 (5 bases). Germline V gene lookup returns CDR1 SGDLS and CDR2 YYNGEE. This CDR3 region has 16 residues. Trimming removed 4 bases from V and 4 bases from J, with 21 bases in between. This CDR3 reads CASSPRAGLDRYEQYF. DNA of the CDR3: TGTGCCAGCAGCCCTCGAGCAGGGCTGGATCGTTACGAGCAGTACTTC.

V is TRBV6-1 and J is TRBJ1-2, with 8 positions matching TRBD1. This CDR3 comprises 14 residues. The V gene end was trimmed by 4 bases and the J gene end by 5 bases; junction bases not matched to a gene: 6. Germline loops: CDR1 MNHNS, CDR2 SASEGT. CDR3 sequence reads: CASSVSQGAYGYTF. The DNA for the CDR3 is TGTGCCAGCAGTGTCTCGCAGGGGGCGTATGGCTACACCTTC.

For this clone: This same CDR3 is encoded by further DNA sequences in the sample. The CDR3 is CASGDRGGYGYTF. For the CDR3, the DNA is TGTGCCAGCGGGGACAGGGGCGGCTATGGCTACACCTTC. This chain links TRBV6-1 with TRBJ1-2, with 10 bases fitting TRBD1. Germline lookup yields CDR1 MNHNS and CDR2 SASEGT. V trimming: 8 bases; J trimming: 4 bases; junction bases outside the gene matches: 4. The CDR3 has 13 residues.

V gene TRBV4-3 combines with J gene TRBJ2-5, with D possibly TRBD1 on 6 matching bases. CDR1 LGHNA and CDR2 YSLEER come from the germline V gene. Between the trimmed V and J ends, which lost 3 bases and 3 bases, there was a span of 17 bases. This CDR3 comprises 16 residues. The CDR3: CASSHLPPRGEETQYF. The CDR3 nucleotides are TGCGCCAGCAGCCATCTCCCCCCCAGGGGCGAAGAGACCCAGTACTTC.

The chain employs TRBV9 and TRBJ2-1; TRBD1 agrees at 10 bases. From germline, CDR1 is SGDLS and CDR2 YYNGEE. The CDR3 loop spans 15 amino acids. V lost 7 bases, J lost 6 bases, and 10 bases stayed unmatched. In nucleotides, the CDR3 is TGTGCCAGCTCCGGATCCGGGACAGGGGTCAATGAGCAGTTCTTC. Protein: CASSGSGTGVNEQFF.

This chain connects TRBV5-1 to TRBJ1-4, with 7 bases matching TRBD1. J lost 7 bases, V lost 2 bases, and 5 bases had no gene match. Looked up from germline, CDR1 is SGHRS and CDR2 is YFSETQ. The CDR3 length is 14 residues. The CDR3 here is CASSLGGGGEKLFF. As DNA, the CDR3 is TGCGCCAGCAGCTTAGGGGGCGGAGGTGAAAAACTGTTTTTT.

DNA for the CDR3: TGTGCCAGCAGCCACCGGGAACTCTCCAATGAGCAGTTCTTC. This codes for CASSHRELSNEQFF. This chain joins TRBV7-9 and TRBJ2-1, with a possible D match to TRBD2 (5 bases). The V gene's germline CDR1 is SEHNR and CDR2 FQNEAQ (reference sequence). The CDR3 length is 14 residues. Between the trimmed V and J ends, which lost 5 bases and 6 bases, there was a span of 14 bases.

The chain employs TRBV29-1 and TRBJ2-5, with D perhaps being TRBD1 or TRBD2 (5 bases each). The CDR3 has 12 amino acids. CDR1 SQVTM and CDR2 ANQGSEA come from the germline V gene. V shed 4 bases and J shed 6 bases, with 12 bases lying between them. This CDR3 reads CSVGGVMQTQYF. CDR3 coding DNA: TGCAGCGTTGGAGGGGTTATGCAGACCCAGTACTTC.

V gene TRBV5-6 combines with J gene TRBJ1-1; no clear D gene. The V end was cut by 0 bases, the J end by 5 bases, with 8 bases between. The CDR3 is 13 residues long. Germline V gene data show CDR1 as SGHDT and CDR2 as YYEEEE. CDR3 nucleotide sequence: TGTGCCAGCAGCTTGGTTTCTGAAACTGAAGCTTTCTTT. The encoded protein is CASSLVSETEAFF.